Below are 27 T cell receptor beta chains sequenced from a single sample in a study of T cell responses to AZD1222 COVID-19 vaccine. The protocol was immunoSEQ multiplex PCR, while the TCRdb copy is restricted to in-frame clones and leaves out a portion. Here the sample spans some 42,000 clones, over 70% being singletons. The sample consisted of peripheral blood, taken 28 days after the second AZD1222 dose. The receptors were gathered from an adult who received the AZD1222 COVID-19 vaccine.

The V call is TRBV12-5, the J call TRBJ1-1; D unresolved. This CDR3 comprises 14 residues. The V end lost 5 bases, the J end lost 3 bases, and 13 bases lay between the germline ends. Germline CDR1 LGHNT, CDR2 FRNRAP. The CDR3 spells CASGTAERHTEAFF. For the CDR3, the DNA is TGTGCTAGTGGTACCGCGGAGCGGCACACTGAAGCTTTCTTT.

The V call is TRBV27, the J call TRBJ1-1, with 8 bases aligning to TRBD1. CDR3 length: 13 residues. Germline CDR1 reads MNHEY; CDR2 reads SMNVEV (reference sequence). Unmatched junction bases numbered 12, after V lost 6 bases and J lost 12 bases. Written as DNA, the CDR3 is TGTGCCAGCAGCTCAGGGGGCCCTCAGAAACCTTTCTTT. It specifies CASSSGGPQKPFF.

This rearrangement joins TRBV12-3 or TRBV12-4 to TRBJ2-1; D remains ambiguous. V lost 4 bases and J lost 8, with 12 bases in between. This CDR3 comprises 13 residues. The DNA of the CDR3 is TGTGCCAGCAGTTCCCCTCCCCTCTATGAGCAGTTCTTC. Protein sequence: CASSSPPLYEQFF.

The chain recombines TRBV11-2 with TRBJ2-5; the match to TRBD1 covers 8 bases. The trim removed 6 bases at V and 5 bases at J, leaving 17 bases unmatched. This CDR3 contains 17 residues. Germline loops: CDR1 SGHAT, CDR2 FQNNGV. This CDR3 reads CASRPWGQGARWETQYF. DNA for the CDR3: TGTGCCAGCAGACCCTGGGGCCAGGGGGCTCGTTGGGAGACCCAGTACTTC.

The chain combines TRBV6-5 with TRBJ2-3; D may be TRBD2 (5 bases). CDR3 length: 14 residues. Germline V gene sequence: CDR1 MNHEY, CDR2 SVGAGI. V lost 4 bases and J 3 bases, leaving 11 bases between the germline ends. As DNA, the CDR3 is TGTGCCAGCAGTTCGATATCGGGGACAGATACGCAGTATTTT. Translated, it gives CASSSISGTDTQYF.

The chain combines TRBV7-9 with TRBJ2-1; a weak D match, TRBD1 (6 bases). V lost 2 bases to trimming and J lost 4 bases, with 9 bases between them. CDR3 size: 14 residues. Germline CDR1 and CDR2: SEHNR and FQNEAQ (reference sequence). The CDR3 region is CASSLPGAYNEQFF. The DNA of the CDR3 is TGTGCCAGCAGCTTACCAGGGGCGTACAATGAGCAGTTCTTC.

The rearrangement uses TRBV6-1 and TRBJ2-7; the match to TRBD2 covers 7 bases. CDR1 MNHNS and CDR2 SASEGT come from the germline V gene. Trimming at V came to 3 bases and at J to 0 bases, leaving 5 bases not matched to a gene. The length of the CDR3 is 15 residues. The CDR3 DNA follows: TGTGCCAGCAGTGATTGGGGGGGGAGCTCCTACGAGCAGTACTTC. Translated: CASSDWGGSSYEQYF.

The V call is TRBV6-1, the J call TRBJ1-6; 9 nucleotides line up with TRBD1. The CDR3 contains 14 residues. V gave up 1 base and J gave up 9 bases; unmatched junction bases: 1. Germline lookup yields CDR1 MNHNS and CDR2 SASEGT. The CDR3 loop is CASSEGQGGSPLHF. In nucleotides, the CDR3 is TGTGCCAGCAGTGAAGGACAGGGGGGTTCACCCCTCCACTTT.

The V gene is TRBV6-1, the J gene TRBJ2-1; 8 nucleotides match TRBD1. V dropped 3 bases and J dropped 3; count of bases not matched to a gene: 4. This CDR3 has 15 residues. The germline gives CDR1 MNHNS, CDR2 SASEGT. CDR3 sequence (DNA): TGTGCCAGCAGTGACAGGGGGCTAGGCTACAATGAGCAGTTCTTC. Its protein is CASSDRGLGYNEQFF.

V is TRBV19 and J is TRBJ1-4; 9 positions match TRBD1. Germline V lookup: CDR1 LNHDA, CDR2 SQIVND (reference sequence). The CDR3 is 16 amino acids. With 6 bases clipped from V and 6 bases from J, the junction kept 11 bases outside the gene matches. The CDR3 region is CASRIQGARLDEKLFF. DNA of the CDR3: TGTGCCAGTAGGATACAGGGGGCGAGATTAGATGAAAAACTGTTTTTT.

This rearrangement joins TRBV27 to TRBJ2-7, with 9 bases that match TRBD1. The CDR3 contains 13 residues. Germline V gene lookup returns CDR1 MNHEY and CDR2 SMNVEV (reference sequence). Trimming cost V 7 bases and J 2 bases; bases outside gene matches: 3. CDR3 amino acids: CASTGQGTYEQYF. As DNA, the CDR3 is TGTGCCAGCACCGGACAGGGGACCTACGAGCAGTACTTC.

The chain recombines TRBV15 with TRBJ2-2, with 10 bases that match TRBD1. This CDR3 is 18 amino acids long. V lost 2 bases and J lost 4; bases outside the gene matches: 10. The V gene's germline CDR1 is LNHNV and CDR2 YYDKDF (reference sequence). The CDR3 DNA follows: TGTGCCACCAGCAGAACACGCGGGACAGGGGTTGGCACCGGGGAGCTGTTTTTT. Its protein is CATSRTRGTGVGTGELFF. The full variable domain, rest sourced from reference TRBV15 and TRBJ2-2, is DAMVIQNPRYQVTQFGKPVTLSCSQTLNHNVMYWYQQKSSQAPKLLFHYYDKDFNNEADTPDNFQSRRPNTSFCFLDIRSPGLGDTAMYLCATSRTRGTGVGTGELFFGEGSRLTVL.

The chain combines TRBV23-1 with TRBJ1-1; D not certain. TRBV23-1 is identified as an open reading frame with a role that is uncertain. This CDR3 is 15 amino acids long. The V and J ends lost 0 bases and 1 base respectively, with 9 bases between them. The CDR3 region has the DNA TGCGCCAGCAGTCAATCTGAGGTAGGGAACACTGAAGCTTTCTTT. Translating it yields CASSQSEVGNTEAFF.

The chain employs TRBV14 and TRBJ1-2; 8 nucleotides agree with TRBD1. This CDR3 region has 14 residues. With V trimmed by 6 bases and J by 4 bases, 7 bases remained unmatched. Germline V CDR1 and CDR2: SGHDN, FVKESK. This chain's CDR3 is CASSHSGTGYGYTF. Here the CDR3 DNA reads TGTGCCAGCAGTCATTCCGGGACAGGCTATGGCTACACCTTC.

The chain uses TRBV19 and TRBJ1-1, with TRBD1 identical over 8 bases. The CDR3 consists of 16 residues. Unmatched junction bases numbered 8, after V lost 5 bases and J lost 0 bases. Germline V gene data show CDR1 as LNHDA and CDR2 as SQIVND (reference sequence). CDR3 loop: CASSFPDRALNTEAFF. In DNA form, the CDR3 reads TGTGCCAGTAGTTTCCCGGACAGGGCCTTGAACACTGAAGCTTTCTTT. The variable domain in full, with the rest retrieved from reference TRBV19 and TRBJ1-1, is DGGITQSPKYLFRKEGQNVTLSCEQNLNHDAMYWYRQDPGQGLRLIYYSQIVNDFQKGDIAEGYSVSREKKESFPLTVTSAQKNPTAFYLCASSFPDRALNTEAFFGQGTRLTVV.

The chain combines TRBV19 with TRBJ1-4; no firm D call. Trimming pared 8 bases from V and 0 bases from J, leaving 13 bases between. Germline V gene data show CDR1 as LNHDA and CDR2 as SQIVND (reference sequence). This CDR3 is built from 15 residues. Written as DNA, the CDR3 is TGTGCCAGTCGAGGGAACTTTACAACTAATGAAAAACTGTTTTTT. Translation gives CASRGNFTTNEKLFF.

This chain links TRBV5-1 with TRBJ2-7, with 9 bases matching TRBD1. V gave up 7 bases and J gave up 3 bases; unmatched junction bases: 14. The CDR3 contains 16 residues. CDR1 SGHRS and CDR2 YFSETQ come from the germline V gene. The CDR3 DNA is TGCGCCAGCGGGATGACAGGGGGTGAAAGTCTCTACGAGCAGTACTTC. The encoded protein is CASGMTGGESLYEQYF. The full variable domain, rest sourced from reference TRBV5-1 and TRBJ2-7, is KAGVTQTPRYLIKTRGQQVTLSCSPISGHRSVSWYQQTPGQGLQFLFEYFSETQRNKGNFPGRFSGRQFSNSRSEMNVSTLELGDSALYLCASGMTGGESLYEQYFGPGTRLTVT.

The V call is TRBV18, the J call TRBJ2-5, with D unclear. Per the germline V gene, CDR1 is KGHSH and CDR2 is LQKENI. The V and J ends lost 0 bases and 3 bases respectively, with 11 bases between them. The CDR3 loop spans 15 amino acids. Here the CDR3 DNA reads TGTGCCAGCTCACCACCGGCAAACGGTAAAGAGACCCAGTACTTC. Amino acids: CASSPPANGKETQYF.

The CDR3 spells CASSPGGGPYEQYF. The CDR3 nucleotides are TGTGCCAGCAGTCCTGGGGGGGGACCCTACGAGCAGTACTTC. The rearrangement uses TRBV6-5 and TRBJ2-7; 7 positions match TRBD2. The germline CDR1 and CDR2 sequences are MNHEY and SVGAGI. The V gene end was trimmed by 5 bases and the J gene end by 2 bases; junction bases not matched to a gene: 6. The CDR3 runs 14 residues.

The CDR3 reads CASGLAGFNEQFF. CDR3 in DNA: TGTGCCAGCGGACTAGCGGGTTTCAATGAGCAGTTCTTC. The chain has TRBV7-9 and TRBJ2-1; TRBD2 matches at 11 bases. CDR3 size: 13 residues. Germline loops: CDR1 SEHNR, CDR2 FQNEAQ (reference sequence). Losses at the gene ends were 8 bases for V and 6 bases for J; bases not matched to a gene: 3.

The V and J genes are TRBV4-1 and TRBJ2-3; D not resolved. The CDR3 length is 15 residues. Germline CDR1 reads MGHRA; CDR2 reads YSYEKL. V was cut by 1 base and J by 0 bases, with 8 bases left in between. DNA for the CDR3: TGCGCCAGCAGCCAAGGGGGTACTAGCACAGATACGCAGTATTTT. This codes for CASSQGGTSTDTQYF.

The V call is TRBV12-3 or TRBV12-4, the J call TRBJ1-3; D unresolved. Trimming removed 3 bases from V and 8 bases from J, with 5 bases in between. The CDR3 consists of 11 residues. The CDR3 is CASSFADTIYF. In nucleotides, the CDR3 is TGTGCCAGCAGTTTCGCGGACACCATATATTTT.

The V gene is TRBV9, the J gene TRBJ2-3; TRBD2 aligns across 9 bases. The trim removed 4 bases at V and 2 bases at J, leaving 8 bases unmatched. This CDR3 spans 16 amino acids. Germline CDR1 is SGDLS and CDR2 is YYNGEE. CDR3 DNA sequence: TGTGCCAGCAGCCTCAGACTAGCGGAGATCACAGATACGCAGTATTTT. It yields the protein CASSLRLAEITDTQYF.

This clone was found a few times. The V and J genes are TRBV11-2 and TRBJ2-7; D not certain. The CDR3 runs 13 residues. V was shortened by 6 bases and J by 5 bases, with 14 bases between the two germline ends. Germline loops: CDR1 SGHAT, CDR2 FQNNGV. This CDR3 is CASRMIPGNEQYF. The CDR3 coding sequence is TGTGCCAGCAGGATGATCCCCGGCAACGAGCAGTACTTC.

The V gene is TRBV7-8, the J gene TRBJ1-2; D may be TRBD1 (6 bases). V was shortened by 1 base and J by 1 base, with 16 bases between the two germline ends. Germline CDR1 SGHVS, CDR2 FQNEAQ. This CDR3 has 17 amino acids. CDR3 protein: CASSLERWDKINYGYTF. The CDR3 region has the DNA TGTGCCAGCAGCTTAGAACGCTGGGACAAGATTAACTATGGCTACACCTTC.

For the CDR3, the DNA is TGTGCCACAAAGCGGCAGGGAGGATACGAAAAACTGTTTTTT. Its translation is CATKRQGGYEKLFF. This chain joins TRBV6-5 and TRBJ1-4; a weak D match, TRBD1 (5 bases). V lost 10 bases and J lost 8, with 20 bases in between. Germline CDR1 is MNHEY and CDR2 is SVGAGI. This CDR3 region has 14 residues.

The chain links TRBV5-1 to TRBJ2-5; D possibly corresponds to TRBD1 (5 bases). Trimming shortened V by 4 bases and J by 5 bases, and 12 bases separated the two germline ends. The CDR3 has 13 residues. Germline V gives CDR1 SGHRS, CDR2 YFSETQ. The CDR3 nucleotides read TGCGCCAGCAGCCCAGGGTTAGGGGAGACCCAGTACTTC. Residues: CASSPGLGETQYF. The complete variable domain, with remaining parts taken from reference TRBV5-1 and TRBJ2-5, reads KAGVTQTPRYLIKTRGQQVTLSCSPISGHRSVSWYQQTPGQGLQFLFEYFSETQRNKGNFPGRFSGRQFSNSRSEMNVSTLELGDSALYLCASSPGLGETQYFGPGTRLLVL.